This T cell receptor (beta chain) is drawn from a study of STAT5B mutations in CD4+ large granular lymphocyte leukemia. The CDR3 loop spans 13 amino acids. V trimming: 7 bases; J trimming: 5 bases; junction bases outside the gene matches: 7. Looked up from germline, CDR1 is SQVTM and CDR2 is ANQGSEA. Study results and limitations: Main leukemic clonotypes were patient-specific, but around 25% appeared at low frequency elsewhere.

As to this clone: The target antigen is unknown.

Data came from immunoSEQ multiplex PCR; TCRdb stores just in-frame clones and leaves some out. The sample has 8,000 to 10,000 clones; around 92% are singletons. The chain recombines TRBV29-1 with TRBJ2-7; TRBD1 matches at 11 bases. Material: PBMCs. The TCR was taken from a woman aged 70 to 79 with CD4+ T-cell large granular lymphocyte leukemia. This CDR3 is CSAWTGGRNEQYF. Here the CDR3 DNA reads TGCAGCGCCTGGACAGGGGGCAGGAACGAGCAGTACTTC.